Sequencing of this T cell receptor beta chain was carried out in a study of shared clonotypes between healthy human individuals. The material for each subset, its genomic DNA, was split evenly across several immunoSEQ plates. Only in-frame clones appear in the TCRdb table, and some are missing; sequencing was by immunoSEQ multiplex PCR. Of a few hundred thousand clones listed, almost 97% are singletons. Per the germline V gene, CDR1 is SQVTM and CDR2 is ANQGSEA. Trimming removed 6 bases from V and 0 bases from J, with 11 bases in between. The CDR3 sequence is 14 residues long. The TCR comes from a woman aged 30 to 39 in good health. V is TRBV29-1 and J is TRBJ2-2; D is perhaps TRBD1 (6 bases). The sequenced sample was naive CD4+ T cells sorted from blood. The subset: CD45RA+ positively selected. The chain's CDR3 is CSVAAGANTGELFF. As DNA, the CDR3 is TGCAGCGTGGCCGCAGGGGCGAACACCGGGGAGCTGTTTTTT.